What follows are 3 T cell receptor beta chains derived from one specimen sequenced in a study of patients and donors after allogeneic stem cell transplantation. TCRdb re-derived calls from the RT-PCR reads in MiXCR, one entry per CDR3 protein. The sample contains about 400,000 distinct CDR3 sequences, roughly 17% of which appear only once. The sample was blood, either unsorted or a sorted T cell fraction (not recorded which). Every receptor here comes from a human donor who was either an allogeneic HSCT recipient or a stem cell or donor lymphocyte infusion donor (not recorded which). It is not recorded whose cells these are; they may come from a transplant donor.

This CDR3 reads CASSYTGRITLEDGYTF. CDR3 nucleotide sequence: TGTGCCAGCAGTTACACGGGCCGGATAACCTTGGAGGATGGCTACACCTTC. The rearrangement uses TRBV27 and TRBJ1-2, with D hard to call. The germline gives CDR1 MNHEY, CDR2 SMNVEV (reference sequence). The CDR3 spans 17 residues. V gave up 4 bases and J gave up 6 bases, with 24 bases separating them.

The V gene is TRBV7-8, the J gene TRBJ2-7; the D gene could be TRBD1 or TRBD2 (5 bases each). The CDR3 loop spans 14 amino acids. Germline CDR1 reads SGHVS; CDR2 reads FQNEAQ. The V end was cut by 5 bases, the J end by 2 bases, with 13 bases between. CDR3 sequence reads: CASSPREQAYEQYF. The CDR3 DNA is TGTGCCAGCAGCCCCCGGGAACAGGCCTACGAGCAGTACTTC.

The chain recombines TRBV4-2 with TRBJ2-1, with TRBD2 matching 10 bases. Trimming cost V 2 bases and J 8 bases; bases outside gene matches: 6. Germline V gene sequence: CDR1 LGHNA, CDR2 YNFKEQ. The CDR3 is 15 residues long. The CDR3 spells CASSQPAGGPHEQFF. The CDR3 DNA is TGTGCCAGCAGCCAACCAGCGGGGGGGCCTCATGAGCAGTTCTTC.